The entry that follows covers one TCR beta chain sequence. The data stem from a study of blood T cell repertoires in COVID-19. Method: immunoSEQ multiplex PCR; TCRdb's copy keeps in-frame clones and lacks some. The sample lists fewer than 250,000 clones, over 75% occurring once. Germline V gene data show CDR1 as SQVTM and CDR2 as ANQGSEA. The CDR3 extends over 13 amino acids. V dropped 3 bases and J dropped 3 bases, with 11 bases sitting between them. The rearrangement links TRBV29-1 to TRBJ2-5; D may be TRBD2 (5 bases). The sample taken for sequencing was peripheral blood. This TCR was recovered from a woman between 45 and 60 years old with acute or convalescent COVID-19. CDR3 sequence reads: CSVERAKKETQYF. The DNA for the CDR3 is TGCAGCGTTGAGCGGGCCAAGAAAGAGACCCAGTACTTC.